What follows are 30 T cell receptor beta chains derived from one specimen sequenced in a study of T cell repertoires in cytomegalovirus infection (dated by TCRdb to the late 2010s). Sequencing relied on an Illumina HiSeq 1500. Through fastp at Q25 and MiXCR, TCRdb rebuilt clones from the public reads, retaining in-frame beta chains. A single entry per CDR3 protein holds the most common genes and DNA from its merged rows. This sample lists some 280,000 distinct CDR3 sequences; roughly 13% were detected once. 8.5% to 9% of the sample goes to the ten largest clones. Sequences were obtained from PBMCs. Receptors were obtained from a human donor in good health (CMV status not recorded). Some clones in this sample may be carry-over from other donors' samples.

The chain joins TRBV20-1 to TRBJ2-4; D not resolved. Trimming shortened V by 5 bases and J by 0 bases, and 8 bases separated the two germline ends. CDR3 length equals 13 residues. Germline V CDR1 and CDR2: DFQATT, SNEGSKA (reference sequence). The CDR3 region has the DNA TGCAGTGCTGCTGGAACAGCCAAAAACATTCAGTACTTC. It encodes CSAAGTAKNIQYF.

This clonotype was detected only a few times. The chain uses TRBV27 and TRBJ1-1; D may be TRBD1 (5 bases). Trimming pared 7 bases from V and 4 bases from J, leaving 13 bases between. There are 13 residues in the CDR3. Germline CDR1 reads MNHEY; CDR2 reads SMNVEV (reference sequence). CDR3 DNA: TGTGCCAGCAACGAACGGGGGAGCACTGAAGCTTTCTTT. Translated, it gives CASNERGSTEAFF.

The chain has TRBV28 and TRBJ2-7; D gene uncertain. V lost 2 bases, J lost 7 bases, and 9 bases lay in between. This CDR3 has 12 amino acids. From germline, CDR1 is MDHEN and CDR2 SYDVKM. The DNA for the CDR3 is TGTGCCAGCAGTTTAAGCGTGAGGGAGCAGTACTTC. It codes for CASSLSVREQYF.

The chain recombines TRBV20-1 with TRBJ2-7, with 7 bases identical to TRBD1. Germline values: CDR1 DFQATT, CDR2 SNEGSKA (reference sequence). The CDR3 runs to 15 residues. Trimming took 5 bases from V and 0 from J; bases not matched to a gene: 10. CDR3 DNA: TGCAGTGCTTCACTAGGGACAGACCTCTCCTACGAGCAGTACTTC. This encodes CSASLGTDLSYEQYF.

This clonotype was seen ten or more times. The chain has TRBV6-5 and TRBJ2-1; 11 positions agree with TRBD2. Trimming cost V 6 bases and J 4 bases; bases outside gene matches: 2. Germline loops: CDR1 MNHEY, CDR2 SVGAGI. There are 14 residues in the CDR3. This CDR3 reads CASRTSGRYNEQFF. In DNA form, the CDR3 reads TGTGCCAGCAGAACTAGCGGGAGATACAATGAGCAGTTCTTC.

This clonotype was seen many times. The CDR3 DNA reads TGTGCCAGCAGGGGGTCCAGTTGGGGCAATCAGCCCCAGCATTTT. It translates to CASRGSSWGNQPQHF. The rearrangement joins TRBV2 to TRBJ1-5; D remains unclear. The CDR3 runs to 15 residues. Germline assignment: CDR1 SNHLY and CDR2 FYNNEI. V lost 6 bases to trimming and J lost 2 bases, with 14 bases between them.

This clonotype occurred a few times. The V gene is TRBV28, the J gene TRBJ1-2; D is possibly TRBD1 (5 bases). From germline, CDR1 is MDHEN and CDR2 SYDVKM. The V end lost 4 bases, the J end lost 6 bases, and 15 bases lay between the germline ends. This CDR3 is built from 14 residues. The CDR3: CASSSGGAFDGYTF. CDR3 DNA sequence: TGTGCCAGCAGTTCGGGTGGGGCTTTTGATGGCTACACCTTC.

In the case of this clonotype: No conserved phenylalanine or tryptophan ends this CDR3, so it is likely a read error. This chain uses TRBV6-1 with TRBJ2-7; 8 bases align to TRBD2. Germline assignment: CDR1 MNHNS and CDR2 SASEGT. The CDR3 has 14 residues. J lost 6 bases, V lost 8 bases, and 12 bases had no gene match. The CDR3 sequence: CASRAGGTGSEQYL. The CDR3 nucleotides are TGTGCCAGCCGGGCGGGAGGTACTGGAAGCGAGCAGTACTTA.

This chain links TRBV7-2 with TRBJ2-1, with a possible D match to TRBD1 (6 bases). The length of the CDR3 is 13 residues. V lost 2 bases and J lost 9, with 11 bases in between. Germline V lookup: CDR1 SGHTA, CDR2 FQGNSA. The CDR3 protein is CASSLQGIGEQFF. DNA of the CDR3: TGTGCCAGCAGCTTACAGGGGATAGGTGAGCAGTTCTTC.

This clonotype was counted ten times or more. V gene TRBV7-2 combines with J gene TRBJ2-5, with D perhaps matching TRBD1 (6 bases). Per the germline V gene, CDR1 is SGHTA and CDR2 is FQGNSA. CDR3 length equals 16 residues. The germline V and J ends were trimmed by 1 base and 5 bases, with 17 bases remaining between them. CDR3 in DNA: TGTGCCAGCAGCTTAGGGGCAGGGGACGGTCGCGAGACCCAGTACTTC. This encodes CASSLGAGDGRETQYF.

Written as DNA, the CDR3 is TGTGCCAGCAGTGGGACTAGCGGGAGTCGGTACAATGAGCAGTTCTTC. It codes for CASSGTSGSRYNEQFF. The chain carries TRBV27 and TRBJ2-1; the match to TRBD2 covers 14 bases. V was pared by 5 bases and J by 4 bases, with 4 bases of the junction left unmatched. This CDR3 region has 16 residues. Germline assignment: CDR1 MNHEY and CDR2 SMNVEV (reference sequence).

The sample holds many counts of this clonotype. The junction departs from the called germline gene at one end, perhaps through a read error. This chain uses TRBV7-3 with TRBJ2-7, with TRBD1 as a possible D gene (5 bases). The V gene's germline CDR1 is SGHTA and CDR2 FQGTGA. This CDR3 is 12 amino acids long. The CDR3 nucleotides are TGTGCCAGCAGCCCAATTTCAGGGCCGCTCCACTTC. This gives the protein CASSPISGPLHF.

The chain combines TRBV7-3 with TRBJ1-6, with D tentatively TRBD1 (6 bases). The germline V gene encodes CDR1 SGHTA and CDR2 FQGTGA. This CDR3 has 13 residues. V was shortened by 4 bases and J by 7 bases, with 8 bases between the two germline ends. CDR3 in amino acids: CASSYDRNSPLHF. DNA for the CDR3: TGTGCCAGCAGCTACGACAGGAATTCACCCCTCCACTTT.

This clonotype appeared a few times. This chain connects TRBV28 to TRBJ1-2; weak D call: TRBD1 (5 bases). The V gene's germline CDR1 is MDHEN and CDR2 SYDVKM. The CDR3 extends over 16 amino acids. The V end was cut by 5 bases, the J end by 8 bases, with 24 bases between. CDR3 loop: CASSPLGGEIGRGYTF. The CDR3 DNA sequence: TGTGCCAGCAGTCCCCTTGGGGGGGAAATCGGTCGAGGCTACACCTTC.

The chain combines TRBV20-1 with TRBJ2-7; D uncertain. V was trimmed by 0 bases and J by 1 base, leaving 7 bases between them. The CDR3 covers 13 residues. Germline values: CDR1 DFQATT, CDR2 SNEGSKA (reference sequence). The CDR3, as DNA: TGCAGTGCTAGAGAGGGCGGATCCTACGAGCAGTACTTC. Its translation is CSAREGGSYEQYF.

Ten or more counts support this clonotype. This chain joins TRBV7-3 and TRBJ2-1; D remains unclear. Germline CDR1 SGHTA, CDR2 FQGTGA. The CDR3 is 16 amino acids. Trimming shortened V by 6 bases and J by 0 bases, and 15 bases separated the two germline ends. The CDR3 DNA reads TGTGCCAGCAGTAATGCCCCAGAAAGCTCCTACAATGAGCAGTTCTTC. This encodes CASSNAPESSYNEQFF.

The table lists this clonotype with many counts. The chain carries TRBV6-1 and TRBJ2-1, with TRBD2 identical over 9 bases. The length of the CDR3 is 14 residues. CDR1 and CDR2 from the germline V gene are MNHNS and SASEGT. Germline trimming cut 7 bases from V and 1 base from J; bases unmatched to any gene: 2. CDR3 nucleotides: TGTGCCAGCACTACTAGCGGGTCCTACAATGAGCAGTTCTTC. Protein product: CASTTSGSYNEQFF.

This clonotype was recorded at least ten times. The chain has TRBV12-3 or TRBV12-4 and TRBJ1-5; D unclear. The V gene lost 3 bases and the J gene lost 5 bases, with 8 bases spanning the gap. The CDR3 contains 13 residues. DNA for the CDR3: TGTGCCAGCAGTTTTCCAGGAGATCAGCCCCAGCATTTT. It specifies CASSFPGDQPQHF.

As for this clonotype: One junction end does not reproduce the germline sequence, and a read error may be involved. The chain links TRBV6-5 to TRBJ2-2; D not certain. CDR1 and CDR2 (germline): MNHEY, SVGAGI. This CDR3 spans 14 amino acids. Here the CDR3 reads CASRGHSNIGELFF. The CDR3 DNA follows: TGTGCCTCCCGTGGGCACTCGAACATCGGGGAGCTGTTTTTT.

Only a few counts were recorded for this clonotype. This chain uses TRBV7-2 with TRBJ1-5; D is perhaps TRBD1 (5 bases). Germline CDR1 SGHTA, CDR2 FQGNSA. Trimming shortened V by 0 bases and J by 8 bases, and 11 bases separated the two germline ends. This CDR3 spans 14 amino acids. The CDR3 DNA reads as TGTGCCAGCAGCTTAGCGTACGGGGCTGAGCCCCAGCATTTT. Amino acids: CASSLAYGAEPQHF.

This clonotype was detected many times. This chain connects TRBV20-1 to TRBJ1-2; TRBD1 is a possible D gene (5 bases). Trimming removed 1 base at V and 7 bases at J, with 16 bases between. The CDR3 covers 14 residues. Germline V gene lookup returns CDR1 DFQATT and CDR2 SNEGSKA (reference sequence). Written as DNA, the CDR3 is TGCAGTGCTAGAGTCCGCGACTCAGGGCTTGGCTACACCTTC. Translated, it gives CSARVRDSGLGYTF.

This clonotype was picked up many times. The genes are TRBV7-9 and TRBJ1-2; D is ambiguous. CDR3 size: 15 residues. The V end lost 1 base, the J end lost 4 bases, and 13 bases lay between the germline ends. Germline V CDR1 and CDR2: SEHNR, FQNEAQ (reference sequence). CDR3 in amino acids: CASSLVPIYGYGYTF. The DNA for the CDR3 is TGTGCCAGCAGCTTAGTTCCGATCTACGGCTATGGCTACACCTTC.

There are many counts of this clonotype. This chain links TRBV7-9 with TRBJ1-1; D might be TRBD1 (5 bases). Germline-derived CDR1 and CDR2 are SEHNR and FQNEAQ (reference sequence). Trimming took 0 bases from V and 0 from J, leaving 8 bases between them. The CDR3 length is 15 residues. The CDR3 protein is CASSLAGAMNTEAFF. The CDR3 coding sequence is TGTGCCAGCAGCTTAGCAGGGGCGATGAACACTGAAGCTTTCTTT.

This clonotype was seen a handful of times. The chain recombines TRBV19 with TRBJ2-1; perhaps TRBD2 as D (6 bases). CDR1 is LNHDA, CDR2 SQIVND, per germline (reference sequence). The CDR3 is 15 amino acids. The V gene lost 5 bases and the J gene lost 0 bases, with 11 bases spanning the gap. The CDR3 coding sequence is TGTGCCAGTAGTGTGCCCGGGAGCTCCTACAATGAGCAGTTCTTC. Translated: CASSVPGSSYNEQFF.

This clonotype occurred a few times. The chain joins TRBV20-1 to TRBJ2-1; weak D call: TRBD1 (6 bases). Per germline, CDR1 DFQATT and CDR2 SNEGSKA (reference sequence). The CDR3 has 14 residues. The V end was cut by 6 bases, the J end by 4 bases, with 16 bases between. The CDR3 is CSARGETDYNEQFF. In DNA form, the CDR3 reads TGCAGTGCCAGGGGCGAGACAGATTACAATGAGCAGTTCTTC.

This clonotype was seen more than once but under ten times. The rearrangement links TRBV12-3 or TRBV12-4 to TRBJ2-7; D may be TRBD1 (6 bases). V lost 4 bases and J 5 bases, leaving 9 bases between the germline ends. The CDR3 totals 12 residues. CDR3 region: CASSSRGNEQYF. The CDR3 bases are TGTGCCAGCAGTTCAAGGGGGAACGAGCAGTACTTC.

The rearrangement uses TRBV20-1 and TRBJ2-3; 8 bases align to TRBD1. Per the germline V gene, CDR1 is DFQATT and CDR2 is SNEGSKA (reference sequence). After removal of 5 bases from V and 6 bases from J, the junction contained 7 bases not matched to a gene. This CDR3 contains 13 residues. As DNA, the CDR3 is TGCAGTGCTCGGACAGGGATGTTGGATACGCAGTATTTT. Amino acids: CSARTGMLDTQYF.

This clonotype came up many times. V and J are TRBV5-4 and TRBJ2-1; D remains ambiguous. Trimming cost V 5 bases and J 5 bases, with 14 bases left between them. The CDR3 is 14 residues long. The V gene's germline CDR1 is SGHNT and CDR2 YYREEE (reference sequence). The CDR3 region has the DNA TGTGCCAGCAGTCGTCGAGGAGTGGACAATGAGCAGTTCTTC. It encodes CASSRRGVDNEQFF.

V and J are TRBV23-1 and TRBJ2-7; a possible D gene is TRBD2 (6 bases). TRBV23-1 is annotated as an ORF whose role is uncertain. V was pared by 0 bases and J by 7 bases, with 7 bases between. The CDR3 length is 12 residues. CDR3 loop: CASSQSREEQYF. Written as DNA, the CDR3 is TGCGCCAGCAGTCAATCGCGGGAAGAGCAGTACTTC.

This clonotype was picked up many times. This chain links TRBV10-3 with TRBJ2-3, with D possibly matching TRBD2 (6 bases). Germline V gene lookup returns CDR1 ENHRY and CDR2 SYGVKD. With 7 bases removed from V and 3 bases from J, the gap between germline ends came to 11 bases. This CDR3 spans 13 amino acids. The CDR3 DNA is TGTGCCATCACCCCTGGGACTACAGATACGCAGTATTTT. It translates to CAITPGTTDTQYF.